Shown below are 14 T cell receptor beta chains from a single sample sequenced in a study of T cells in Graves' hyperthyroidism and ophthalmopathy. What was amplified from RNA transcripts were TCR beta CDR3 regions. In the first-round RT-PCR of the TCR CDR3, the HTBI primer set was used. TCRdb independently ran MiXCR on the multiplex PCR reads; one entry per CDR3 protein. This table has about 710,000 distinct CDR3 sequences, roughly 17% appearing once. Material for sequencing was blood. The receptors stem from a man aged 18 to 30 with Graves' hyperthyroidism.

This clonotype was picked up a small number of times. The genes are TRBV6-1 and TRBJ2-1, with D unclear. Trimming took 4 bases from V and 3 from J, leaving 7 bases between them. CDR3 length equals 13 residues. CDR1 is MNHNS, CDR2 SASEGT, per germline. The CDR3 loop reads CASSGKDYNEQFF. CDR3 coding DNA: TGTGCCAGCAGTGGGAAGGACTACAATGAGCAGTTCTTC.

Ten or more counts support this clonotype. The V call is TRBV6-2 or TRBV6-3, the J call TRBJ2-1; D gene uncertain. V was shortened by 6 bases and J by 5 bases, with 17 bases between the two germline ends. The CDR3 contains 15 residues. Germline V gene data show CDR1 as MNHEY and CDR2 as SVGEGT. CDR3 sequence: CASRPRRLVNNEQFF. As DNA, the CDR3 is TGTGCCAGCAGACCCCGACGCCTGGTCAACAATGAGCAGTTCTTC.

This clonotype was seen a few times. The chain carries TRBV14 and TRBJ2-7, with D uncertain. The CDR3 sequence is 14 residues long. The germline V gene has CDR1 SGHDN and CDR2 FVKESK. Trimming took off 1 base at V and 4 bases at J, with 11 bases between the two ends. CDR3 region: CASSQGSALYEQYF. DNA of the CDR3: TGTGCCAGCAGCCAAGGTTCAGCCCTATACGAGCAGTACTTC.

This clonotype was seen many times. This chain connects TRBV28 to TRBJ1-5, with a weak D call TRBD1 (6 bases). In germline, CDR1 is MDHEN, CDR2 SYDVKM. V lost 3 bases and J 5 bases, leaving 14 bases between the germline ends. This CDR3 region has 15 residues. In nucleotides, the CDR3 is TGTGCCAGCAGTTTTCTAGGGGGAGGGGATCAGCCCCAGCATTTT. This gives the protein CASSFLGGGDQPQHF.

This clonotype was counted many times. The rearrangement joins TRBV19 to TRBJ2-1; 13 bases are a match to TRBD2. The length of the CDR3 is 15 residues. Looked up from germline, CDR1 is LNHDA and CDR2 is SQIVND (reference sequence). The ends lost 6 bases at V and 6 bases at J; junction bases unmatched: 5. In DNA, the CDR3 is TGTGCCAGTAGGACGGGACTAGCGGGAAGCAATGAGCAGTTCTTC. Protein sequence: CASRTGLAGSNEQFF.

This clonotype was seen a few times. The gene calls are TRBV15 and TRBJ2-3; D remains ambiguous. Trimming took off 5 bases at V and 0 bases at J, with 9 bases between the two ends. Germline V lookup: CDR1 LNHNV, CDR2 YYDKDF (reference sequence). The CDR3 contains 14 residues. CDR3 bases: TGTGCCACCAGCGGGATTCCTAGCACAGATACGCAGTATTTT. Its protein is CATSGIPSTDTQYF.

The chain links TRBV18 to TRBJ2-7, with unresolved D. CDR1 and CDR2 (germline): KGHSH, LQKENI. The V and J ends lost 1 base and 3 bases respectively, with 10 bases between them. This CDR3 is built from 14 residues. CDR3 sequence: CASSPLQLGYEQYF. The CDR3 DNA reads TGTGCCAGCTCACCACTACAGCTGGGCTACGAGCAGTACTTC.

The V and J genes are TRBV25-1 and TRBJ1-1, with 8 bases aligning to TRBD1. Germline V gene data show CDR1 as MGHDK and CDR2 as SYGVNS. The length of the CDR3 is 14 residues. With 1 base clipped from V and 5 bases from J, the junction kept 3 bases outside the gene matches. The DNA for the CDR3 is TGTGCCAGCAGTGAATTTAGGACAGGGACTGAAGCTTTCTTT. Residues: CASSEFRTGTEAFF.

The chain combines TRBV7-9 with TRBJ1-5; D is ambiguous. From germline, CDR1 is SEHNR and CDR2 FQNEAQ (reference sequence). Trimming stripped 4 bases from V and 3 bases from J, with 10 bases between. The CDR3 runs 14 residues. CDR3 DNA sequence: TGTGCCAGCAGCTCCCACAGCAACAATCAGCCCCAGCATTTT. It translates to CASSSHSNNQPQHF. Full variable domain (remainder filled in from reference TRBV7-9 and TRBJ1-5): DTGVSQNPRHKITKRGQNVTFRCDPISEHNRLYWYRQTLGQGPEFLTYFQNEAQLEKSRLLSDRFSAERPKGSFSTLEIQRTEQGDSAMYLCASSSHSNNQPQHFGDGTRLSIL.

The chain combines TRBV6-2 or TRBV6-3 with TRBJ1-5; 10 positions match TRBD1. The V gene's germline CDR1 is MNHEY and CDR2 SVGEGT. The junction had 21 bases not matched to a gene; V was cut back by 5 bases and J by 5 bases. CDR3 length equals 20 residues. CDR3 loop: CASSKIPPLSDRGMYQPQHF. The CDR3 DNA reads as TGTGCCAGCAGTAAAATCCCCCCACTCTCGGACAGGGGGATGTATCAGCCCCAGCATTTT.

For the CDR3, the DNA is TGTGCCAGTAGTAACCTCCGGGACAGGGGGCCGGGGGAGCCCCAGCATTTT. Protein sequence: CASSNLRDRGPGEPQHF. V gene TRBV19 combines with J gene TRBJ1-5; 12 bases map to TRBD1. From germline, CDR1 is LNHDA and CDR2 SQIVND (reference sequence). The ends lost 4 bases at V and 8 bases at J; junction bases unmatched: 12. This CDR3 has 17 residues.

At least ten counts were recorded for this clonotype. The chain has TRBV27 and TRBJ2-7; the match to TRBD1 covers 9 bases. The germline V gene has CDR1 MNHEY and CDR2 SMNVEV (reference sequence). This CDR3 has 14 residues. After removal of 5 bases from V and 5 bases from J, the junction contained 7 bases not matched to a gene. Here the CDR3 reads CASSLGTGSHEQYF. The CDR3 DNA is TGTGCCAGCAGTCTCGGGACAGGGAGCCACGAGCAGTACTTC.

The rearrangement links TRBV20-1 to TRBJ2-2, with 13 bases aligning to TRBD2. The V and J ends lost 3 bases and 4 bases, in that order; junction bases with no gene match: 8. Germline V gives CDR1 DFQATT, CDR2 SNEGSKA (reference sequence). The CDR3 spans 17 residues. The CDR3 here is CSARRGTSGTVTGELFF. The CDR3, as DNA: TGCAGTGCTAGGCGAGGGACTAGCGGGACTGTCACCGGGGAGCTGTTTTTT.

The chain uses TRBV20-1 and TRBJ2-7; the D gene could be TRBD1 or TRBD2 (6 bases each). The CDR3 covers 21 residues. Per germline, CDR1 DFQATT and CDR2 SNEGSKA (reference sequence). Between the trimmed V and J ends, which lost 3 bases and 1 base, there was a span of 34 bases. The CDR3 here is CSASLTSSFPEGRGFSYEQYF. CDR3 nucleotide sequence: TGCAGTGCTAGCCTTACATCATCATTCCCGGAGGGCAGGGGATTTTCCTACGAGCAGTACTTC.